These 12 T cell receptor beta chains originate from one sample sequenced in a study of long-term antiretroviral therapy in people with HIV. At survey level, the immunoSEQ assay was run in its v3.0 version. TCRdb's copy holds only in-frame clones and misses some; the assay was immunoSEQ multiplex PCR. This sample has some 19,000 clones, with roughly 72% found just once. The specimen was unsorted PBMCs, collected 2.2 years after starting antiretroviral therapy. These receptors came from a man aged 50-59 years with HIV.

This clone has a handful of counts. V is TRBV7-9 and J is TRBJ2-7; 7 nucleotides agree with TRBD2. CDR3 length equals 13 residues. Germline V gene sequence: CDR1 SEHNR, CDR2 FQNEAQ (reference sequence). Germline trimming cut 5 bases from V and 7 bases from J; bases unmatched to any gene: 8. The chain's CDR3 is CASSPRTRIEQYF. The DNA of the CDR3 is TGTGCCAGCAGCCCTCGGACTAGGATTGAGCAGTACTTC.

The V call is TRBV11-3, the J call TRBJ2-2, with 9 nucleotides matching TRBD1. The germline V gene encodes CDR1 SGHNT and CDR2 YENEEA. V dropped 5 bases and J dropped 4; count of bases not matched to a gene: 5. The CDR3 totals 15 residues. Here the CDR3 DNA reads TGTGCCAGCAGCCACAGGGGGCTAGTCACCGGGGAGCTGTTTTTT. This codes for CASSHRGLVTGELFF.

The V gene is TRBV6-4, the J gene TRBJ1-5; no clear D gene. Germline lookup yields CDR1 MRHNA and CDR2 SNTAGT. Trimming stripped 0 bases from V and 4 bases from J, with 13 bases between. This CDR3 spans 16 amino acids. Here the CDR3 reads CASSDSRPNWNQPQHF. CDR3 bases: TGTGCCAGCAGTGACTCGAGACCTAATTGGAATCAGCCCCAGCATTTT.

The chain joins TRBV7-9 to TRBJ2-1; 8 nucleotides match TRBD2. Per the germline V gene, CDR1 is SEHNR and CDR2 is FQNEAQ (reference sequence). The CDR3 has 13 residues. V was pared by 5 bases and J by 9 bases, with 6 bases of the junction left unmatched. DNA for the CDR3: TGTGCCAGCAGCCGCGGGGGGACCGGTGAGCAGTTCTTC. It translates to CASSRGGTGEQFF.

This clone was found once. The rearrangement joins TRBV10-3 to TRBJ2-7, with 10 bases that match TRBD1. Germline-derived CDR1 and CDR2 are ENHRY and SYGVKD. V shed 2 bases and J 7 bases; nucleotides not matched to a gene: 5. This CDR3 has 14 residues. CDR3 DNA sequence: TGTGCCATCAGTGAGGACAGGGGGCGCTTGGAGCAGTACTTC. This codes for CAISEDRGRLEQYF.

For the CDR3, the DNA is TGTGCCAGCAGAGGGACTAGCGGGAGGGCCGGGGAGCTGTTTTTT. This sequence encodes CASRGTSGRAGELFF. The rearrangement links TRBV6-6 to TRBJ2-2; 16 nucleotides align to TRBD2. The trim removed 6 bases at V and 6 bases at J, leaving 1 base unmatched. This CDR3 contains 15 residues. Looked up from germline, CDR1 is MNHNY and CDR2 is SVGAGI (reference sequence).

The gene calls are TRBV18 and TRBJ2-3; 7 bases are shared with TRBD2. Germline CDR1 and CDR2: KGHSH and LQKENI. This CDR3 region has 16 residues. Unmatched junction bases numbered 9, after V lost 4 bases and J lost 2 bases. CDR3 DNA: TGTGCCAGCTCACAGGGACTACTCGAGATCACAGATACGCAGTATTTT. It specifies CASSQGLLEITDTQYF.

This clone showed up just once. The chain is built from TRBV7-8 and TRBJ2-3; TRBD2 matches 9 bases. The CDR3 is made up of 15 amino acids. CDR1 and CDR2 from the germline V gene are SGHVS and FQNEAQ. The V gene end was trimmed by 6 bases and the J gene end by 2 bases; junction bases not matched to a gene: 6. CDR3 in amino acids: CASRLSGSPTDTQYF. CDR3 in DNA: TGTGCCAGCAGACTTAGCGGGAGCCCCACAGATACGCAGTATTTT.

This clone was detected only once. The chain recombines TRBV6-1 with TRBJ1-4; 7 bases are shared with TRBD1. Germline V gene lookup returns CDR1 MNHNS and CDR2 SASEGT. With V trimmed by 8 bases and J by 3 bases, 6 bases remained unmatched. This CDR3 spans 14 amino acids. The CDR3 DNA follows: TGTGCCAGCGGACTGACAGGGTCTAATGAAAAACTGTTTTTT. Protein sequence: CASGLTGSNEKLFF.

The chain uses TRBV19 and TRBJ2-1; 10 nucleotides match TRBD2. J was trimmed by 10 bases and V by 4 bases; bases with no gene match: 4. Germline CDR1 reads LNHDA; CDR2 reads SQIVND (reference sequence). The CDR3 covers 13 residues. The CDR3 spells CASSKGLAMEQFF. DNA for the CDR3: TGTGCCAGTAGTAAGGGACTAGCGATGGAGCAGTTCTTC.

The CDR3 nucleotides read TGTGCCAGCAGCACATTGAACACTGAAGCTTTCTTT. Translated, it gives CASSTLNTEAFF. V gene TRBV5-4 combines with J gene TRBJ1-1, with no clear D. Germline V CDR1 and CDR2: SGHNT, YYREEE (reference sequence). This CDR3 is built from 12 residues. V was clipped by 4 bases and J by 0 bases, with 4 bases between them. Together with reference TRBV5-4 and TRBJ1-1, the CDR3 gives the full variable domain: ETGVTQSPTHLIKTRGQQVTLRCSSQSGHNTVSWYQQALGQGPQFIFQYYREEENGRGNFPPRFSGLQFPNYSSELNVNALELDDSALYLCASSTLNTEAFFGQGTRLTVV.

The chain recombines TRBV7-9 with TRBJ1-2; the D is unclear. The V end was cut by 0 bases, the J end by 8 bases, with 10 bases between. CDR1 is SEHNR and CDR2 is FQNEAQ in the germline V gene (reference sequence). The CDR3 length is 13 residues. The CDR3 DNA follows: TGTGCCAGCAGCTTAGCCAGGTCAGAGGGCTACACCTTC. Residues: CASSLARSEGYTF.